This T cell receptor beta chain came from a study of PD-L1 blockade in urothelial cancer. Turning to the study itself: Beginning in about 2014, patients received atezolizumab, given as 1,200 mg intravenously every 3 weeks. Each blood sample yielded a median of about 150,000 T cells.

Every PCR was spiked with synthetic TCR analog templates. Sequenced by immunoSEQ multiplex PCR; TCRdb stores in-frame clones only, minus some. Seen here are tens of thousands of clones, just under 85% observed once, and the top ten hold approximately 6.7%. Germline V gene sequence: CDR1 MNHNS, CDR2 SASEGT. CDR3 length equals 14 residues. Trimming took 8 bases from V and 8 from J, leaving 19 bases between them. The time point was: pretreatment peripheral blood. Sequenced material: PBMCs, taken around atezolizumab (anti-PD-L1) treatment. This TCR was recovered from a middle-aged man with urothelial cancer. The rearrangement uses TRBV6-1 and TRBJ2-1, with D possibly matching TRBD2 (5 bases). The CDR3 DNA reads as TGTGCCAGCGAAGGGCAAATCTATAGCGATGAGCAGTTCTTC. Protein: CASEGQIYSDEQFF.